This TCR beta chain is drawn from a study of blood T cell repertoires in COVID-19. Study-wide background: Both acute and convalescent COVID-19 samples were obtained from the United States, Italy and Spain. Sample material is recorded as cDNA or gDNA derived from T cells, B-cell-depleted T cells, or PBMCs.

Trimming removed 0 bases from V and 1 base from J, with 9 bases in between. The CDR3 covers 15 residues. Looked up from germline, CDR1 is MGHRA and CDR2 is YSYEKL. Source study methods: How many nucleated cells were present was estimated from reference gene primer amplification. Profiled with immunoSEQ multiplex PCR; TCRdb holds only in-frame clones, not every one. V and J calls and clone size follow that table, whereas D and trimming were derived from the DNA. Of some 42,000 clones listed, more than 60% are singletons. The clonotype originates from a woman between 65 and 79 years old with acute or convalescent COVID-19. Sample: peripheral blood. V gene TRBV4-1 combines with J gene TRBJ1-1, with D possibly being TRBD1 (5 bases). CDR3 in amino acids: CASSQDRQTNTEAFF. The CDR3 DNA follows: TGCGCCAGCAGCCAAGATAGACAGACGAACACTGAAGCTTTCTTT.